Listed here are 29 T cell receptor beta chains from one sample, sequenced in a study of blood T cell repertoires in COVID-19. Method: immunoSEQ multiplex PCR; TCRdb's copy keeps in-frame clones and lacks some. This sample has approximately 290,000 clones, with approximately 83% found just once. Sequencing was done on a sample of peripheral blood. The receptors were sampled from a person aged 65 to 85 with COVID-19, enrolled during active disease.

This chain joins TRBV6-2 or TRBV6-3 and TRBJ2-5; D is perhaps TRBD1 (6 bases). This CDR3 contains 15 residues. Germline values: CDR1 MNHEY, CDR2 SVGEGT. The V end lost 5 bases, the J end lost 3 bases, and 16 bases lay between the germline ends. CDR3 sequence reads: CASSASRGREETQYF. DNA of the CDR3: TGTGCCAGCAGTGCCTCCAGGGGACGGGAAGAGACCCAGTACTTC.

This chain links TRBV5-1 with TRBJ2-7, with D uncertain. Germline-derived CDR1 and CDR2 are SGHRS and YFSETQ. V was trimmed by 0 bases and J by 0 bases, leaving 7 bases between them. The CDR3 spans 14 residues. In DNA form, the CDR3 reads TGCGCCAGCAGCTTGGCCCCAGGCTCCTACGAGCAGTACTTC. Translating it yields CASSLAPGSYEQYF.

The chain couples TRBV5-1 to TRBJ2-2; D unresolved. Trimming left V 0 bases short and J 4 bases short, with 10 bases between. CDR1 SGHRS and CDR2 YFSETQ come from the germline V gene. This CDR3 contains 15 residues. Here the CDR3 DNA reads TGCGCCAGCAGCTTGGACACGCCGGGCACCGGGGAGCTGTTTTTT. As protein: CASSLDTPGTGELFF.

In its sample, this clone was seen many times. V is TRBV7-9 and J is TRBJ2-7, with D unclear. Germline CDR1 reads SEHNR; CDR2 reads FQNEAQ (reference sequence). With 5 bases removed from V and 4 bases from J, the gap between germline ends came to 9 bases. The CDR3 length is 12 residues. The CDR3 region has the DNA TGTGCCAGCAGCGAGGTAGGATACGAGCAGTACTTC. Translating it yields CASSEVGYEQYF.

The genes are TRBV7-8 and TRBJ2-7; no clear D. V gave up 2 bases and J gave up 1 base, with 6 bases separating them. CDR1 and CDR2 (germline): SGHVS, FQNEAQ. The CDR3 sequence is 13 residues long. The CDR3 region has the DNA TGTGCCAGCAGCTTATCTCTTTCCTACGAGCAGTACTTC. This translates into CASSLSLSYEQYF.

The gene calls are TRBV28 and TRBJ1-2; 7 bases fit TRBD1. CDR3 length: 16 amino acids. The germline V gene encodes CDR1 MDHEN and CDR2 SYDVKM. The V segment lost 3 bases and the J segment 6 bases; nucleotides outside the gene matches: 13. The CDR3 DNA sequence: TGTGCCAGCAGTTTCCCAGAGGACAGGATCGAGGATGGCTACACCTTC. Translated: CASSFPEDRIEDGYTF.

The V call is TRBV18, the J call TRBJ2-7; the D gene is possibly TRBD1 (6 bases). The germline gives CDR1 KGHSH, CDR2 LQKENI. The CDR3 consists of 13 residues. V was clipped by 4 bases and J by 5 bases, with 12 bases between them. This chain's CDR3 is CASSRGHRDEQYF. The DNA of the CDR3 is TGTGCCAGCTCACGGGGTCACAGGGACGAGCAGTACTTC.

The table lists this clone with a count of one. The chain links TRBV13 to TRBJ2-5, with 9 bases lining up with TRBD1. Trimming at V came to 4 bases and at J to 10 bases, leaving 7 bases not matched to a gene. The CDR3 loop spans 13 amino acids. Germline assignment: CDR1 PRHDT and CDR2 FYEKMQ (reference sequence). The CDR3 DNA reads as TGTGCCAGCAGCTGGGGACAGGGTGGATACCAGTACTTC. This sequence encodes CASSWGQGGYQYF.

This clone was recorded only once. The chain combines TRBV15 with TRBJ2-7; 7 nucleotides match TRBD1. The CDR3 sequence is 14 residues long. Looked up from germline, CDR1 is LNHNV and CDR2 is YYDKDF (reference sequence). The V and J ends lost 3 bases and 4 bases, in that order; junction bases with no gene match: 6. CDR3 coding DNA: TGTGCCACCAGCAGCAGGGACAGAGCTTACGAGCAGTACTTC. Its protein product is CATSSRDRAYEQYF.

The genes are TRBV19 and TRBJ1-1, with 8 bases lining up with TRBD1. This CDR3 has 13 amino acids. V lost 7 bases to trimming and J lost 2 bases; unmatched junction nucleotides: 3. Germline V gene lookup returns CDR1 LNHDA and CDR2 SQIVND (reference sequence). CDR3 sequence: CASIDRGNTEAFF. CDR3 sequence (DNA): TGTGCCAGTATCGACAGGGGAAACACTGAAGCTTTCTTT. The entire variable domain, with the rest obtained from reference TRBV19 and TRBJ1-1, is as follows: DGGITQSPKYLFRKEGQNVTLSCEQNLNHDAMYWYRQDPGQGLRLIYYSQIVNDFQKGDIAEGYSVSREKKESFPLTVTSAQKNPTAFYLCASIDRGNTEAFFGQGTRLTVV.

The chain links TRBV7-3 to TRBJ2-7; the match to TRBD1 covers 8 bases. Germline V gene sequence: CDR1 SGHTA, CDR2 FQGTGA. The CDR3 length is 17 residues. The V segment lost 1 base and the J segment 4 bases; nucleotides outside the gene matches: 12. For the CDR3, the DNA is TGTGCCAGCAGCTTAAATCCCCCCGGACAGGGAACGTACGAGCAGTACTTC. As protein: CASSLNPPGQGTYEQYF.

This clone was recorded a few times. The chain has TRBV7-8 and TRBJ2-2; 7 nucleotides line up with TRBD1. The germline CDR1 and CDR2 sequences are SGHVS and FQNEAQ. V lost 2 bases, J lost 5 bases, and 2 bases stayed unmatched. The CDR3 is made up of 14 amino acids. For the CDR3, the DNA is TGTGCCAGCAGCTTAACAGGGGTGACCGGGGAGCTGTTTTTT. Translated, it gives CASSLTGVTGELFF.

CDR3 bases: TGTGCCAGCAGCTTTCTAGCCGTCCAAGAGACCCAGTACTTC. Its translation: CASSFLAVQETQYF. This chain uses TRBV5-6 with TRBJ2-5; maybe TRBD2 (5 bases). Germline V gene data show CDR1 as SGHDT and CDR2 as YYEEEE. Between the trimmed V and J ends, which lost 2 bases and 1 base, there was a span of 9 bases. The CDR3 contains 14 residues.

The rearrangement uses TRBV7-6 and TRBJ2-1; TRBD2 matches 9 bases. The J segment lost 4 bases and the V segment lost 0 bases, leaving 1 base of the junction unmatched. CDR3 length equals 15 residues. Germline CDR1 SGHVS, CDR2 FNYEAQ. The CDR3 region is CASSLASGRYNEQFF. CDR3 nucleotides: TGTGCCAGCAGCTTAGCCAGCGGGAGGTACAATGAGCAGTTCTTC. Together with reference TRBV7-6 and TRBJ2-1, the CDR3 gives the full variable domain: GAGVSQSPRYKVTKRGQDVALRCDPISGHVSLYWYRQALGQGPEFLTYFNYEAQQDKSGLPNDRFSAERPEGSISTLTIQRTEQRDSAMYRCASSLASGRYNEQFFGPGTRLTVL.

The CDR3 loop is CASSLGLAGFQETQYF. The CDR3 region has the DNA TGTGCCAGCAGTTTGGGACTAGCGGGGTTCCAAGAGACCCAGTACTTC. The V call is TRBV6-2 or TRBV6-3, the J call TRBJ2-5; TRBD2 aligns across 13 bases. The CDR3 length is 16 residues. CDR1 is MNHEY, CDR2 SVGEGT, per germline. V gave up 4 bases and J gave up 1 base; unmatched junction bases: 3.

V gene TRBV4-1 combines with J gene TRBJ1-4, with 7 nucleotides matching TRBD1. The length of the CDR3 is 13 residues. Unmatched junction bases numbered 3, after V lost 4 bases and J lost 7 bases. Germline V gives CDR1 MGHRA, CDR2 YSYEKL. CDR3 nucleotides: TGCGCCAGCAGCCCACAGGGGACTGAAAAACTGTTTTTT. This encodes CASSPQGTEKLFF.

The CDR3 region has the DNA TGCGCCAGCAATCCTAATTCGGGGGGCCAAGAGACCCAGTACTTC. Encoded protein: CASNPNSGGQETQYF. The chain has TRBV5-1 and TRBJ2-5; TRBD2 aligns across 7 bases. This CDR3 is 15 amino acids long. The J segment lost 1 base and the V segment lost 6 bases, leaving 9 bases of the junction unmatched. Germline V CDR1 and CDR2: SGHRS, YFSETQ.

This clone showed up just a few times. This chain links TRBV6-5 with TRBJ2-5, with TRBD1 as a possible D gene (6 bases). The V end was cut by 6 bases, the J end by 4 bases, with 18 bases between. The germline gives CDR1 MNHEY, CDR2 SVGAGI. This CDR3 contains 15 residues. The CDR3 nucleotides read TGTGCCAGCAGCCCAAGGCGAGGGGGTGGAGAGACCCAGTACTTC. Translating gives CASSPRRGGGETQYF.

The chain has TRBV6-5 and TRBJ1-2; D remains unclear. From germline, CDR1 is MNHEY and CDR2 SVGAGI. This CDR3 comprises 15 residues. The V gene lost 0 bases and the J gene lost 1 base, with 9 bases spanning the gap. As DNA, the CDR3 is TGTGCCAGCAGTTACTCGGAGTCGAATAACTATGGCTACACCTTC. Translation: CASSYSESNNYGYTF.

The chain uses TRBV9 and TRBJ1-3; 7 nucleotides align to TRBD1. Trimming removed 3 bases from V and 4 bases from J; junction bases left unmatched: 7. Germline V gene lookup returns CDR1 SGDLS and CDR2 YYNGEE. This CDR3 has 15 residues. CDR3 nucleotides: TGTGCCAGCAGCGCGACAGGGATGGGGGGAAACACCATATATTTT. This translates into CASSATGMGGNTIYF.

This clone has only a few counts. The V call is TRBV30, the J call TRBJ1-3, with no clear D. V shed 3 bases and J shed 2 bases, with 11 bases lying between them. Germline values: CDR1 GTSNPN, CDR2 SVGIG (reference sequence). The length of the CDR3 is 14 residues. The DNA for the CDR3 is TGTGCCTGGAGGGCCCGAGGAGCTGGAAACACCATATATTTT. This sequence encodes CAWRARGAGNTIYF.

This chain joins TRBV6-6 and TRBJ2-1; D perhaps matches TRBD2 (6 bases). CDR3 length: 15 amino acids. The V gene's germline CDR1 is MNHNY and CDR2 SVGAGI (reference sequence). Trimming shortened V by 6 bases and J by 2 bases, and 14 bases separated the two germline ends. The CDR3 protein is CASSPSGGTYNEQFF. The CDR3 DNA sequence: TGTGCCAGCAGCCCCAGTGGGGGGACCTACAATGAGCAGTTCTTC.

This clone was seen only once. V is TRBV23-1 and J is TRBJ1-5, with a possible D match to TRBD1 (6 bases). TRBV23-1 is treated as an ORF (open reading frame) with a function not yet certain. This CDR3 region has 18 residues. V shed 4 bases and J shed 4 bases, with 23 bases lying between them. The CDR3 nucleotides read TGCGCCAGCAGTCGCGAGATCTCAGGACAGCCGAAAAATCAGCCCCAGCATTTT. This sequence encodes CASSREISGQPKNQPQHF.

This clone occurred a few times. V gene TRBV9 combines with J gene TRBJ2-1, with 12 nucleotides matching TRBD2. V was pared by 3 bases and J by 8 bases, with 15 bases of the junction left unmatched. The V gene's germline CDR1 is SGDLS and CDR2 YYNGEE. The CDR3 spans 18 residues. CDR3 DNA: TGTGCCAGCAGCGAGGATTCTAGACTAGCGGGAGCACCCTATGAGCAGTTCTTC. It codes for CASSEDSRLAGAPYEQFF.

The V and J genes are TRBV4-1 and TRBJ1-6; TRBD1 matches at 9 bases. After removal of 0 bases from V and 8 bases from J, the junction contained 14 bases not matched to a gene. The CDR3 runs 19 residues. Germline CDR1 and CDR2: MGHRA and YSYEKL. The CDR3 region is CASSQDVETGQGFYSPLHF. The CDR3 nucleotides read TGCGCCAGCAGCCAAGATGTAGAGACGGGACAGGGTTTTTATTCACCCCTCCACTTT.

CDR3 nucleotide sequence: TGCGCCAGCAGCCCCACCCGTAGCGGGAGCTCCTACAATGAGCAGTTCTTC. It specifies CASSPTRSGSSYNEQFF. J is TRBJ2-1 and V is TRBV5-1; 9 bases are a match to TRBD2. Looked up from germline, CDR1 is SGHRS and CDR2 is YFSETQ. J gave up 0 bases and V 4 bases, and 8 bases lay outside the gene matches. This CDR3 has 17 amino acids.

The V gene is TRBV7-3, the J gene TRBJ2-1, with 13 bases matching TRBD2. Germline V CDR1 and CDR2: SGHTA, FQGTGA. V gave up 5 bases and J gave up 9 bases; unmatched junction bases: 10. CDR3 length: 16 residues. The CDR3 is CASSPRLAGGWSEQFF. The CDR3 DNA follows: TGTGCCAGCAGCCCTCGACTAGCGGGGGGTTGGAGTGAGCAGTTCTTC.

This chain joins TRBV3-1 (or the pseudogene TRBV3-2) and TRBJ2-5; the D gene is possibly TRBD1 (6 bases). Germline assignment: CDR1 LGHDT and CDR2 YNNKEL (reference sequence). The CDR3 contains 14 residues. The ends were cut back, 11 bases at V and 4 bases at J, with 20 bases in the middle. CDR3 sequence reads: CAPKYGRGRETQYF. The DNA of the CDR3 is TGTGCCCCCAAATACGGCAGGGGACGAGAGACCCAGTACTTC.

The chain couples TRBV18 to TRBJ2-5, with no clear D. CDR1 is KGHSH, CDR2 LQKENI, per germline. The CDR3 covers 15 residues. The V end was cut by 0 bases, the J end by 5 bases, with 13 bases between. CDR3 region: CASSPPLGEAETQYF. CDR3 coding DNA: TGTGCCAGCTCACCACCCCTAGGTGAAGCGGAGACCCAGTACTTC.